This entry concerns a single T cell receptor (beta chain). Antigen specificity is unknown. This specimen comes from a study of T-cell reconstitution after alpha-beta-depleted transplantation in children. Preparing the TCRbeta library involved the use of unique molecular identifiers. TCRdb reprocessed the PCR reads with MiXCR, giving one entry per CDR3 protein. This sample has a few hundred thousand distinct CDR3 sequences, with 10% to 15% found just once. Trimming removed 4 bases at V and 2 bases at J, with 14 bases between. CDR3 length: 15 amino acids. In germline, CDR1 is SNHLY, CDR2 FYNNEI. General study points: Expanded clones from the graft, numbering several hundred, reportedly supplied alpha-beta T cells about two months after transplant. Recipient T cells and thymic progenitors that survived gave rise to the high TCRbeta diversity observed at day 60 in some patients. Fresh T-cell production supplied most of the T-cell counts and diversity seen one year after transplant.

The sequences come from PBMCs, mostly from graft donor cells, collected 360 days after TCRalphabeta/CD19-depleted stem cell transplant. The origin of this receptor is a male patient between 10 and 17 years old who had a stem cell transplant for acute myeloid leukemia, so the T cells may come from the graft donor. V and J are TRBV2 and TRBJ2-5, with no clear D. CDR3 in amino acids: CASSVNVGPQETQYF. CDR3 nucleotide sequence: TGTGCCAGCAGTGTCAATGTTGGCCCACAAGAGACCCAGTACTTC.